The TCR beta chain under discussion was sequenced for a study of blood T cell repertoires in COVID-19. Study context: T cells, B-cell-depleted T cells, or PBMCs provided the cDNA or gDNA that served as material.

Everyone who took part was roughly 18 to 95 years old, and they came from 24 US areas. Study processing details: The authors estimated nucleated cell counts from reference gene primer amplification. Here immunoSEQ multiplex PCR was the method, and the copy in TCRdb shows in-frame clones only, minus some. V, J and clone size are those of that table, while D and trimming were read from the DNA. This sample has fewer than 450,000 clones; 88% occur once, and the top ten carry around 1.9%. CDR1 MNHNS and CDR2 SASEGT come from the germline V gene. CDR3 size: 14 residues. V lost 3 bases and J lost 0, with 9 bases in between.

The receptor was derived from a woman aged 40 to 50 with acute COVID-19. Material: PBMCs or T cells enriched from blood (not recorded which). The gene calls are TRBV6-1 and TRBJ2-7, with D tentatively TRBD1 (5 bases). The CDR3: CASSERQGSYEQYF. CDR3 nucleotide sequence: TGTGCCAGCAGTGAGCGCCAGGGCTCCTACGAGCAGTACTTC.